The 32 T cell receptor beta chains reported below all come from one sample, sequenced in a study of blood T cell repertoires in COVID-19. Profiled with immunoSEQ multiplex PCR; TCRdb holds only in-frame clones, not every one. This repertoire shows about 30,000 clones, roughly 80% found once; its top ten account for around a third. The sequenced material came from peripheral blood. Receptor source: an elderly man with acute or convalescent COVID-19.

This chain uses TRBV5-1 with TRBJ2-2; D gene uncertain. Germline V gene sequence: CDR1 SGHRS, CDR2 YFSETQ. V was trimmed by 2 bases and J by 5 bases, leaving 13 bases between them. The CDR3 totals 15 residues. CDR3 region: CASSFRLVETGELFF. The CDR3 nucleotides read TGCGCCAGCAGCTTTAGATTGGTGGAGACCGGGGAGCTGTTTTTT.

The gene calls are TRBV6-4 and TRBJ2-1, with TRBD2 matching over 9 bases. The CDR3 extends over 16 amino acids. From germline, CDR1 is MRHNA and CDR2 SNTAGT. V dropped 3 bases and J dropped 6; count of bases not matched to a gene: 9. Here the CDR3 reads CASSEAGGLVSNEQFF. CDR3 nucleotides: TGTGCCAGCAGTGAGGCGGGGGGGCTGGTAAGCAATGAGCAGTTCTTC.

V is TRBV18 and J is TRBJ2-7, with 12 nucleotides matching TRBD2. Per the germline V gene, CDR1 is KGHSH and CDR2 is LQKENI. There are 15 residues in the CDR3. Germline trimming cut 8 bases from V and 2 bases from J; bases unmatched to any gene: 7. CDR3 residues: CASTETSGSTYEQYF. The CDR3 DNA is TGTGCCAGCACCGAGACTAGCGGGAGCACCTACGAGCAGTACTTC.

The CDR3 region has the DNA TGTGCCAGCAGACGGACTGATTCCTACAATGAGCAGTTCTTC. It is translated as CASRRTDSYNEQFF. The J gene is TRBJ2-1, the V gene TRBV6-5, with D perhaps matching TRBD2 (5 bases). CDR1 and CDR2 from the germline V gene are MNHEY and SVGAGI. The ends were cut back, 6 bases at V and 1 base at J, with 10 bases in the middle. The CDR3 length is 14 residues.

The chain recombines TRBV14 with TRBJ1-2; TRBD1 agrees at 7 bases. V gave up 4 bases and J gave up 13 bases; unmatched junction bases: 15. The CDR3 length is 14 residues. Germline CDR1 SGHDN, CDR2 FVKESK. CDR3: CASSRTLRDSFCTF. The CDR3 nucleotides read TGTGCCAGCAGCCGGACACTACGGGACAGTTTTTGCACCTTC.

The V call is TRBV9, the J call TRBJ1-6, with 8 bases identical to TRBD1. Germline loops: CDR1 SGDLS, CDR2 YYNGEE. With V trimmed by 2 bases and J by 7 bases, 5 bases remained unmatched. The CDR3 runs 15 residues. As DNA, the CDR3 is TGTGCCAGCAGCGTGGACAGGGACAAGAATTCACCCCTCCACTTT. It specifies CASSVDRDKNSPLHF.

V gene TRBV7-3 combines with J gene TRBJ2-5; 7 bases map to TRBD2. Trimming removed 5 bases from V and 4 bases from J; junction bases left unmatched: 10. Germline V gives CDR1 SGHTA, CDR2 FQGTGA. The CDR3 has 15 amino acids. In DNA, the CDR3 is TGTGCCAGCAGCGAACTAGCGAGACGTGGAGAGACCCAGTACTTC. Protein sequence: CASSELARRGETQYF.

This clone showed up just once. The chain employs TRBV7-2 and TRBJ2-3, with TRBD1 matching over 7 bases. With V trimmed by 3 bases and J by 0 bases, 3 bases remained unmatched. Germline CDR1 and CDR2: SGHTA and FQGNSA. The CDR3 is 15 amino acids. The CDR3 region has the DNA TGTGCCAGCAGCTTTCGACAGGGCAGCACAGATACGCAGTATTTT. Protein sequence: CASSFRQGSTDTQYF.

In this sample, this clone turned up a few times. The chain combines TRBV5-6 with TRBJ2-7, with D perhaps TRBD2 (6 bases). V was pared by 4 bases and J by 2 bases, with 22 bases between. This CDR3 is built from 17 residues. From germline, CDR1 is SGHDT and CDR2 YYEEEE. The CDR3 here is CASSPRDSGARTYEQYF. The CDR3 coding sequence is TGTGCCAGCAGCCCCCGGGACTCCGGCGCGAGGACCTACGAGCAGTACTTC.

The genes are TRBV7-2 and TRBJ2-1, with 8 bases aligning to TRBD2. After removal of 6 bases from V and 9 bases from J, the junction contained 10 bases not matched to a gene. Looked up from germline, CDR1 is SGHTA and CDR2 is FQGNSA. This CDR3 is built from 14 residues. The CDR3 sequence is CASRDGGAMSEQFF. Here the CDR3 DNA reads TGTGCCAGCAGGGACGGGGGGGCCATGAGTGAGCAGTTCTTC.

V gene TRBV5-1 combines with J gene TRBJ1-2; D may be TRBD1 (6 bases). CDR1 and CDR2 from the germline V gene are SGHRS and YFSETQ. This CDR3 has 14 residues. The ends were cut back, 4 bases at V and 4 bases at J, with 14 bases in the middle. This chain's CDR3 is CASSDIGQFYGYTF. DNA for the CDR3: TGCGCCAGCAGCGATATTGGACAGTTCTATGGCTACACCTTC.

In its sample, this clone was seen a few times. The chain has TRBV21-1 and TRBJ1-2; TRBD1, the D gene given by the table, was not confirmed from the DNA. TRBV21-1 is labeled a pseudogene. CDR3 length: 17 amino acids. As DNA, the CDR3 is TGTGCCAGCAGCAAATGCGGTAGGGGGCGTTGCCCTTATGGCTACACCTTC. It codes for CASSKCGRGRCPYGYTF.

The chain links TRBV6-1 to TRBJ1-1; D is unclear. Germline V lookup: CDR1 MNHNS, CDR2 SASEGT. The CDR3 extends over 16 amino acids. The V end lost 3 bases, the J end lost 1 base, and 15 bases lay between the germline ends. The CDR3 reads CASSDLNHTPNTEAFF. CDR3 nucleotide sequence: TGTGCCAGCAGTGATCTGAATCACACCCCGAACACTGAAGCTTTCTTT.

This chain uses TRBV7-2 with TRBJ2-5, with 8 bases matching TRBD1. This CDR3 is built from 14 residues. Losses at the gene ends were 3 bases for V and 5 bases for J; bases not matched to a gene: 5. Per the germline V gene, CDR1 is SGHTA and CDR2 is FQGNSA. The CDR3 loop is CASSLRTGTETQYF. CDR3 bases: TGTGCCAGCAGCTTGCGGACAGGGACGGAGACCCAGTACTTC. The whole variable domain, filled in from reference TRBV7-2 and TRBJ2-5, reads GAGVSQSPSNKVTEKGKDVELRCDPISGHTALYWYRQSLGQGLEFLIYFQGNSAPDKSGLPSDRFSAERTGGSVSTLTIQRTQQEDSAVYLCASSLRTGTETQYFGPGTRLLVL.

The chain links TRBV18 to TRBJ1-1; D may be TRBD1 (5 bases). Germline assignment: CDR1 KGHSH and CDR2 LQKENI. Trimming cost V 0 bases and J 5 bases, with 16 bases left between them. This CDR3 has 16 amino acids. CDR3 loop: CASSPPIGQGWTEAFF. In nucleotides, the CDR3 is TGTGCCAGCTCACCACCGATTGGCCAGGGATGGACTGAAGCTTTCTTT.

This clone was found once. The identical CDR3 is also encoded by other nucleotide sequences in the sample. This sequence joins TRBV5-1 and TRBJ2-1; 8 nucleotides agree with TRBD2. The germline CDR1 and CDR2 sequences are SGHRS and YFSETQ. CDR3 size: 15 residues. The J segment lost 4 bases and the V segment lost 2 bases, leaving 5 bases of the junction unmatched. This chain's CDR3 is CASSLAGDLYNEQFF. In DNA, the CDR3 is TGCGCCAGCAGCTTAGCGGGAGACCTTTACAATGAGCAGTTCTTC.

V gene TRBV19 combines with J gene TRBJ2-2; D remains ambiguous. CDR1 is LNHDA, CDR2 SQIVND, per germline (reference sequence). V was pared by 0 bases and J by 7 bases, with 9 bases between. The CDR3 is made up of 14 amino acids. The CDR3 region is CASSIDRGSGELFF. CDR3 DNA sequence: TGTGCCAGTAGTATAGATCGTGGTAGCGGGGAGCTGTTTTTT.

CDR3 nucleotide sequence: TGTGCCAGCTCACCACCGGTCTCTCGTCGGGGGAACTATGGCTACACCTTC. This codes for CASSPPVSRRGNYGYTF. V gene TRBV18 combines with J gene TRBJ1-2, with D maybe TRBD1 (5 bases). V was cut by 0 bases and J by 2 bases, with 16 bases left in between. The CDR3 spans 17 residues. The V gene's germline CDR1 is KGHSH and CDR2 LQKENI.

This chain links TRBV25-1 with TRBJ1-2; maybe TRBD1 (5 bases). Germline V gives CDR1 MGHDK, CDR2 SYGVNS. This CDR3 has 12 amino acids. The ends were cut back, 6 bases at V and 6 bases at J, with 11 bases in the middle. CDR3 protein: CASRRQSDGYTF. The CDR3 DNA reads TGTGCCAGCAGGAGACAGAGTGATGGCTACACCTTC.

The J gene is TRBJ1-4, the V gene TRBV23-1; 7 bases fit TRBD1. TRBV23-1 is flagged as an ORF with uncertain function. The CDR3 loop spans 20 amino acids. The V and J ends lost 6 bases and 0 bases, in that order; junction bases with no gene match: 19. DNA for the CDR3: TGCGCCAGCAGACCCCCACCCGGAGGGGGCCGATTTGCAACTAATGAAAAACTGTTTTTT. Protein product: CASRPPPGGGRFATNEKLFF.

The V call is TRBV3-1 (or the pseudogene TRBV3-2), the J call TRBJ1-2; the D gene is possibly TRBD1 (5 bases). The CDR3 sequence is 14 residues long. Germline CDR1 LGHDT, CDR2 YNNKEL (reference sequence). V dropped 1 base and J dropped 7 bases, with 13 bases sitting between them. In nucleotides, the CDR3 is TGTGCCAGCAGCCAAGTATCAGGGAACAGTGGCTACACCTTC. Translation: CASSQVSGNSGYTF.

The V and J genes are TRBV7-9 and TRBJ2-4; 8 bases match TRBD2. With V trimmed by 1 base and J by 3 bases, 5 bases remained unmatched. The germline CDR1 and CDR2 sequences are SEHNR and FQNEAQ (reference sequence). The CDR3 covers 16 residues. CDR3 in amino acids: CASSLDSLAGKNIQYF. In nucleotides, the CDR3 is TGTGCCAGCAGCTTAGATTCCCTAGCGGGCAAAAACATTCAGTACTTC.

The chain carries TRBV4-2 and TRBJ2-4; TRBD2 aligns across 10 bases. CDR3 length: 19 residues. J gave up 1 base and V 4 bases, and 13 bases lay outside the gene matches. From germline, CDR1 is LGHNA and CDR2 YNFKEQ. In DNA form, the CDR3 reads TGTGCCAGCAGCCCCAGCGGCCTAGCGGGAGAGGGGGCCAAAAACATTCAGTACTTC. This gives the protein CASSPSGLAGEGAKNIQYF.

V gene TRBV9 combines with J gene TRBJ1-1; unclear D gene. Trimming pared 0 bases from V and 4 bases from J, leaving 10 bases between. CDR1 is SGDLS and CDR2 is YYNGEE in the germline V gene. The CDR3 is made up of 14 amino acids. Here the CDR3 DNA reads TGTGCCAGCAGCGTAGCTATGGAGGGCACTGAAGCTTTCTTT. It yields the protein CASSVAMEGTEAFF.

The chain combines TRBV18 with TRBJ2-1; D is possibly TRBD2 (6 bases). Trimming took off 5 bases at V and 0 bases at J, with 14 bases between the two ends. Germline CDR1 and CDR2: KGHSH and LQKENI. The length of the CDR3 is 16 residues. CDR3 bases: TGTGCCAGCTCAGATGCGGGGTACCTCTCCTACAATGAGCAGTTCTTC. It encodes CASSDAGYLSYNEQFF.

CDR3: CASSQGQGDQPQHF. Here the CDR3 DNA reads TGTGCCAGCTCACAGGGACAGGGGGATCAGCCCCAGCATTTT. The chain couples TRBV18 to TRBJ1-5; the match to TRBD1 covers 11 bases. The junction had 1 base not matched to a gene; V was cut back by 4 bases and J by 5 bases. There are 14 residues in the CDR3. The germline gives CDR1 KGHSH, CDR2 LQKENI.

This chain links TRBV18 with TRBJ2-5, with D unclear. Between the trimmed V and J ends, which lost 6 bases and 1 base, there was a span of 3 bases. Germline assignment: CDR1 KGHSH and CDR2 LQKENI. The CDR3 spans 11 residues. The CDR3 protein is CASSLQETQYF. CDR3 nucleotide sequence: TGTGCCAGCTCCCTCCAAGAGACCCAGTACTTC. The full variable domain, in which reference TRBV18 and TRBJ2-5 provide the parts outside the CDR3, is NAGVMQNPRHLVRRRGQEARLRCSPMKGHSHVYWYRQLPEEGLKFMVYLQKENIIDESGMPKERFSAEFPKEGPSILRIQQVVRGDSAAYFCASSLQETQYFGPGTRLLVL.

This clone was counted only a few times. The chain carries TRBV5-4 and TRBJ1-6, with TRBD1 matching over 7 bases. V lost 4 bases, J lost 4 bases, and 11 bases stayed unmatched. CDR1 and CDR2 from the germline V gene are SGHNT and YYREEE (reference sequence). CDR3 size: 17 residues. In DNA, the CDR3 is TGTGCCAGCAGCCTACAGACAGGGCCCAGTTATAATTCACCCCTCCACTTT. Translating it yields CASSLQTGPSYNSPLHF.

The table lists this clone with a few counts. V gene TRBV7-9 combines with J gene TRBJ2-3; 12 bases are a match to TRBD1. V shed 1 base and J 5 bases; nucleotides not matched to a gene: 7. Germline CDR1 SEHNR, CDR2 FQNEAQ (reference sequence). The CDR3 spans 17 residues. CDR3 DNA sequence: TGTGCCAGCAGCTTAGGCTGGGACAGGGGGCTCGGAGATACGCAGTATTTT. It specifies CASSLGWDRGLGDTQYF.

This sequence joins TRBV7-2 and TRBJ2-5, with a tentative D call TRBD2 (5 bases). Germline V gives CDR1 SGHTA, CDR2 FQGNSA. Trimming took 6 bases from V and 5 from J, leaving 16 bases between them. The CDR3 is made up of 14 amino acids. The DNA for the CDR3 is TGTGCCAGCAGTCAGGTCCGGGGTGGGGAGACCCAGTACTTC. This encodes CASSQVRGGETQYF.

The chain recombines TRBV27 with TRBJ2-5, with 11 bases lining up with TRBD2. The CDR3 length is 15 residues. Losses at the gene ends were 5 bases for V and 2 bases for J; bases not matched to a gene: 4. Germline CDR1 reads MNHEY; CDR2 reads SMNVEV (reference sequence). This CDR3 is CASSPGLAGQETQYF. CDR3 nucleotides: TGTGCCAGCAGTCCAGGACTAGCGGGTCAAGAGACCCAGTACTTC.

This chain links TRBV7-9 with TRBJ1-4, with D perhaps matching TRBD1 (6 bases). From germline, CDR1 is SEHNR and CDR2 FQNEAQ (reference sequence). Trimming cost V 2 bases and J 0 bases, with 13 bases left between them. This CDR3 comprises 17 residues. The CDR3 nucleotides read TGTGCCAGCAGCTTATTTCTCAGGGGTGCAACTAATGAAAAACTGTTTTTT. Residues: CASSLFLRGATNEKLFF.